Here is one T cell receptor beta chain with its context. Germline V CDR1 and CDR2: MNHEY, SMNVEV (reference sequence). Trimming removed 6 bases at V and 3 bases at J, with 12 bases between. This CDR3 has 13 amino acids. This record comes from a study of blood T cell repertoires in COVID-19. Overall study context: Italy, Spain and the United States were the sources of the convalescent and acute COVID-19 samples. T cells, B-cell-depleted T cells, or PBMCs provided the cDNA or gDNA that served as material.

In the original workflow: Reference gene primer amplification in the assay estimated nucleated cell counts. TCRdb's copy holds only in-frame clones and misses some; the assay was immunoSEQ multiplex PCR. From that table come the V and J calls and clone size; the DNA was used to work out D and trimming. The sample has approximately 330,000 clones, roughly 90% seen once; the top ten hold approximately 4%. The gene calls are TRBV27 and TRBJ2-7, with TRBD2 as a possible D gene (6 bases). The origin of this receptor is a woman aged 45 to 65 with active or convalescent COVID-19. The material sequenced was peripheral blood. The CDR3 spells CASSFGGFYEQYF. The DNA for the CDR3 is TGTGCCAGCAGCTTCGGAGGGTTCTACGAGCAGTACTTC.